The rows below give T cell receptor beta chains drawn from one sample of a study of blood T cell repertoires in COVID-19. Sequencing used immunoSEQ multiplex PCR; TCRdb keeps in-frame clones, though not all of them. The sample holds around 250,000 clones, 70% to 90% seen once. The sample comprised PBMCs or T cells enriched from blood (not recorded which). All receptors come from a middle-aged man who had been exposed to COVID-19. Each CDR3 is given with its conserved first and last residue. A D gene is named only where the DNA matches it firmly. Clone size is shown for a subset of rows, as once, few, many or a class of expanded clone.

d_gene	v_gene	abundance	j_gene	CDR3nt	CDR3aa
TRBD1	TRBV5-1	NA	TRBJ2-1	TGCGCCAGCAGCTTGGCAGGGGGCCTGGACGTCTCCTACAATGAGCAGTTCTTC	CASSLAGGLDVSYNEQFF
NA	TRBV2	NA	TRBJ1-4	TGTGCCAGCAGTGAATGGCAGGAGGGAGAAAAACTGTTTTTT	CASSEWQEGEKLFF
TRBD2	TRBV20-1	NA	TRBJ2-5	TGCAGTGCTAGTCTGGACGGGGGGCAAGAGACCCAGTACTTC	CSASLDGGQETQYF
TRBD2	TRBV5-1	NA	TRBJ2-1	TGCGCCAGCTATACTAGCGGGAGCTACAATGAGCAGTTCTTC	CASYTSGSYNEQFF
TRBD1	TRBV19	few	TRBJ2-3	TGTGCCAGTAGTATGTTAGGGGGCCCCACAGATACGCAGTATTTT	CASSMLGGPTDTQYF
NA	TRBV10-1	few	TRBJ2-3	TGCGCCAGCAGGAAGGTACGGGACACGTACACAGATACGCAGTATTTT	CASRKVRDTYTDTQYF
NA	TRBV2	NA	TRBJ1-6	TGTGCCAGCAGCGGACAGAGCTCCTATAATTCACCCCTCCACTTT	CASSGQSSYNSPLHF
NA	TRBV5-1	NA	TRBJ1-3	TGCGCCAGCAGCTTCGAGATGGGGGCGGCTGGAAACACCATATATTTT	CASSFEMGAAGNTIYF
NA	TRBV5-1	NA	TRBJ1-1	TGCGCCAGCAGCTTAGGAATTTCCTCGGCTAGGAACACTGAAGCTTTCTTT	CASSLGISSARNTEAFF
TRBD1	TRBV27	few	TRBJ1-4	TGTGCCAGCAGTCCCGGCAGGGGGCGTAATGAAAAACTGTTTTTT	CASSPGRGRNEKLFF
NA	TRBV10-1	NA	TRBJ1-3	TGCGCCAGCAGTGATCCGAGCTTTCGGAACACCATATATTTT	CASSDPSFRNTIYF
NA	TRBV7-3	NA	TRBJ1-1	TGTGCCAGCAGAGTTACAGGGCACACTGAAGCTTTCTTT	CASRVTGHTEAFF
NA	TRBV7-3	NA	TRBJ1-1	TGTGCCAGCAGCTACCTAGTCAACACTGAAGCTTTCTTT	CASSYLVNTEAFF
TRBD1	TRBV5-1	NA	TRBJ2-2	TGCGCCAGCAGCTCACAGGGGGCTGGCACCGGGGAGCTGTTTTTT	CASSSQGAGTGELFF
NA	TRBV28	NA	TRBJ1-5	TGTGCCAGCAGTTTTTGGGGCATCGGCAATCAGCCCCAGCATTTT	CASSFWGIGNQPQHF
NA	TRBV29-1	NA	TRBJ1-2	TGCAGCGTTCGGACAGAGTATGGCTACACCTTC	CSVRTEYGYTF
NA	TRBV2	NA	TRBJ1-5	TGTGCCAGCAGCCGCAGGGTCCTCGGTAGCAATCAGCCCCAGCATTTT	CASSRRVLGSNQPQHF
TRBD1	TRBV4-1	NA	TRBJ1-2	TGCGCCAGCAGCCAAGATCTAACGACAGGGGATGGCTACACCTTC	CASSQDLTTGDGYTF
NA	TRBV28	NA	TRBJ1-2	TGTGCCAGCACCTGGGAGGGCTATGGCTACACCTTC	CASTWEGYGYTF
TRBD1	TRBV10-1	NA	TRBJ1-4	TGCGCCAGCAGCGCCGGGACAGTAGATGAAAAACTGTTTTTT	CASSAGTVDEKLFF
TRBD1	TRBV2	NA	TRBJ2-7	TGTGCCAGCAAAGCCGCTCTACGATTTGGACAGGGTGTTTACGAGCAGTACTTC	CASKAALRFGQGVYEQYF
TRBD1	TRBV5-1	once	TRBJ1-3	TGCGCCAGCAGCTTGCTCGGGGACAGGGAGCCTGGAAACACCATATATTTT	CASSLLGDREPGNTIYF
TRBD1	TRBV2	NA	TRBJ1-6	TGTGCCAGCAGAGAAAGACAGGGTTGGAGTAATTCACCCCTCCACTTT	CASRERQGWSNSPLHF
NA	TRBV28	NA	TRBJ1-1	TGTGCCAGCAGTTTTAGAGCGGGACGGGGCCCCACTGAAGCTTTCTTT	CASSFRAGRGPTEAFF
TRBD1	TRBV5-1	NA	TRBJ1-4	TGCGCCAGCAGCGTGGACAGGGTATTAGGCGAAAAACTGTTTTTT	CASSVDRVLGEKLFF
NA	TRBV6-5	NA	TRBJ2-3	TGTGCCAGCAGTTACATTACGGGGGCAGATACGCAGTATTTT	CASSYITGADTQYF
NA	TRBV19	NA	TRBJ2-3	TGTGCCAGTAGTATCGTCGCCCGGACAGACACAGATACGCAGTATTTT	CASSIVARTDTDTQYF
TRBD2	TRBV5-1	NA	TRBJ2-3	TGCGCCAGCAGCTTGGCGCTAGCGGGAGGAGTCCAGGATACGCAGTATTTT	CASSLALAGGVQDTQYF
TRBD1	TRBV7-3	NA	TRBJ2-1	TGTGCCAGCAGCCTCGACAGGGGTTCCTACAATGAGCAGTTCTTC	CASSLDRGSYNEQFF
TRBD1	TRBV2	NA	TRBJ1-2	TGTGCCAGGGAGAGGACAGGGGGTCTCCTTAACTATGGCTACACCTTC	CARERTGGLLNYGYTF